A selection of T cell receptor beta chains follows, all from one sample in a study of T cell responses to AZD1222 COVID-19 vaccine. Repertoires were generated with immunoSEQ multiplex PCR, while TCRdb's copy carries only in-frame clones and drops some. The profile covers some 79,000 clones, with roughly 88% appearing a single time and about 3.5% taken by the ten largest. The sample in question was peripheral blood, obtained 28 days after the second AZD1222 dose. The receptors derive from an adult who received the AZD1222 COVID-19 vaccine. Both conserved end residues are part of each CDR3. Each record gives: V gene, D gene, CDR3 protein. The D gene is left open where the match is weak.

>TRBV5-4|NA
CASSLETIVQETQYF
>TRBV6-1|TRBD1
CASSEGWGSTGRHEQYF
>TRBV19|NA
CASSIMWGQPQHF
>TRBV7-8|NA
CASSLDSPSSYNEQFF
>TRBV5-4|TRBD1
CASSLARGTAYNEQFF
>TRBV7-8|NA
CASSLVTERGYTF
>TRBV4-2|NA
CASSQGYTGRSGNTIYF
>TRBV28|NA
CASRAPGVPLNTEAFF
>TRBV5-1|NA
CASRPRGGGNQPQHF
>TRBV29-1|NA
CSVEDDANYGYTF
>TRBV5-5|NA
CASSSYSEETQYF
>TRBV15|NA
CATSRERRGATEAFF
>TRBV9|NA
CASSAGGGAGTEAFF
>TRBV5-1|NA
CASSFKSPAAGDNSPLHF
>TRBV25-1|NA
CASSDAQGYEQYF
>TRBV7-2|NA
CASSLAGGPATGELFF
>TRBV5-4|TRBD2
CASSLRLAGDNEQFF
>TRBV7-9|TRBD1
CASHRGTGNTEAFF
>TRBV19|TRBD1
CASSPHYRQGGDYGYTF
>TRBV28|TRBD1
CASSTDRAKHSYNEQFF
>TRBV5-4|TRBD2
CASSSGTRLQETQYF
>TRBV2|TRBD1
CASSPEMDRDVAFF
>TRBV6-5|TRBD1
CASSQGQGFGEQYF
>TRBV28|NA
CASRFGGGGNTIYF
>TRBV7-7|NA
CASSLGGFGTGELFF
>TRBV5-6|TRBD1
CASSTGTGTTEAFF
>TRBV11-3|NA
CASSLNSYNEQFF
>TRBV30|NA
CAWSVGRGLHNEKLFF
>TRBV4-2|NA
CASSPWTLGNTIYF
>TRBV28|NA
CASSPVTPLGGTVYEQYF
>TRBV15|NA
CATSIERYSYEQYF
>TRBV11-3|TRBD2
CASSLRLAVNEQFF
>TRBV6-2/TRBV6-3|NA
CASSYLTEQFF
>TRBV28|NA
CASSLTRLEAFF
>TRBV11-1|NA
CASVKTGTVGRNEQFF
>TRBV11-2|TRBD2
CASSHSTGTTENIQYF
>TRBV13|NA
CASSLTEKLFF
>TRBV6-6|NA
CASSQPLDRLSGNTIYF
>TRBV4-2|TRBD2
CASSQENPGLAVETQYF
>TRBV5-1|NA
CASSLEGSKNIQYF
>TRBV3-1/TRBV3-2|NA
CASSQEVFRARSGANVLTF